This T cell receptor (beta chain) is drawn from a study of T cells in localized non-small cell lung cancer. Study observations and caveats: Heterogeneity remains possible, as sequencing covered one tumor region only. Across samples, adjacent lung featured a median around 57 of the top 100 tumor clones.

With respect to this clone: Its antigen is not known.

The repertoire was sequenced with immunoSEQ multiplex PCR; TCRdb's copy has only in-frame clones and lacks some. Here the sample spans about 72,000 clones, roughly 83% being singletons. Between the trimmed V and J ends, which lost 6 bases and 4 bases, there was a span of 15 bases. Germline loops: CDR1 MNHNS, CDR2 SASEGT. This CDR3 contains 14 residues. Source: peripheral blood, taken before any cancer treatment. This TCR derives from a female donor at least 60 years old with stage I lung adenocarcinoma. The rearrangement links TRBV6-1 to TRBJ1-2; maybe TRBD1 (6 bases). The CDR3 sequence: CASRPDRLSYGYTF. The CDR3 DNA follows: TGTGCCAGCAGACCGGACAGACTCTCCTATGGCTACACCTTC.